These T cell receptor beta chains were read from a single sample in a study of radiotherapy plus CTLA-4 blockade in lung cancer. Clones were sequenced by immunoSEQ multiplex PCR, and TCRdb holds only the in-frame ones, with some missing. Among 110,000 or so clones listed, about 83% were seen once. The source material was peripheral blood, sampled from a patient treated with radiotherapy plus ipilimumab. All receptors derive from a human donor with non-small cell lung cancer who had a partial response to radiotherapy plus ipilimumab. Each CDR3 is given with its conserved first and last residue. The D gene is left open where the match is weak. Clone sizes are given selectively: once, few, many, or a class where the clone is expanded.

d_call clone_size j_call cdr3_length v_call cdr3_nt cdr3_aa
TRBD2 once TRBJ2-2 16 TRBV28 TGTGCCAGCAGTCCCCTCACCGGGAGGGCGACCGGGGAGCTGTTTTTT CASSPLTGRATGELFF
TRBD2 - TRBJ2-3 16 TRBV7-9 TGTGCCAGCAGCCCCCTAGCGGGAGCGGCCACAGATACGCAGTATTTT CASSPLAGAATDTQYF
- - TRBJ1-1 16 TRBV28 TGTGCCAGCAGTTCCCACCCTGGGGCCGGGAACACTGAAGCTTTCTTT CASSSHPGAGNTEAFF
TRBD1 - TRBJ1-1 14 TRBV28 TGTGCCAGCAGTCGAGGGGGCGGGAACACTGAAGCTTTCTTT CASSRGGGNTEAFF
TRBD1 - TRBJ2-5 16 TRBV10-3 TGTGCCATCAGCGACCGGGACAGGGCGGATCAAGAGACCCAGTACTTC CAISDRDRADQETQYF
TRBD1 - TRBJ1-2 14 TRBV27 TGTGCCAGCAGTCCCCGACAGGGACGCTATGGCTACACCTTC CASSPRQGRYGYTF
TRBD2 once TRBJ2-1 17 TRBV4-1 TGCGCCAGCAGCCGACAACTAGCGGGAGGCTCCTACAATGAGCAGTTCTTC CASSRQLAGGSYNEQFF
- - TRBJ1-2 13 TRBV7-9 TGTGCCAGCAGCTATACAGACAACTATGGCTACACCTTC CASSYTDNYGYTF
- - TRBJ2-2 13 TRBV29-1 TGCAGCGTCGGACCCAGGGTCGGCGGGGAGCTGTTTTTT CSVGPRVGGELFF
TRBD1 - TRBJ2-2 15 TRBV5-1 TGCGCCAGCAGCATAGGACAGGGCGGCACCGGGGAGCTGTTTTTT CASSIGQGGTGELFF
- - TRBJ2-6 18 TRBV28 TGTGCCAGCAGTCCGTTACTCCCTTACTCGGCTGGGGCCAACGTCCTGACTTTC CASSPLLPYSAGANVLTF
- - TRBJ1-6 18 TRBV4-1 TGCGCCAGCAGCCCTATAGCCCCACGGAGCTCCTATAATTCACCCCTCCACTTT CASSPIAPRSSYNSPLHF
- - TRBJ2-1 19 TRBV4-3 TGCGCCAGCAGCCAAGAAATTTTTACGCGGGGAGGACTCAACAATGAGCAGTTCTTC CASSQEIFTRGGLNNEQFF
- - TRBJ1-1 13 TRBV7-8 TGTGCCAGCAGCTTAGAATATCCCACTGAAGCTTTCTTT CASSLEYPTEAFF
TRBD1 - TRBJ1-5 16 TRBV7-2 TGTGCCAGCAGCTTACCCTGGACAGGGTCGTACCAGCCCCAGCATTTT CASSLPWTGSYQPQHF
TRBD2 - TRBJ2-5 16 TRBV10-1 TGCGCCAGCAACCCCGGACTAGCGGGATCGGGGGAGACCCAGTACTTC CASNPGLAGSGETQYF
- - TRBJ1-2 11 TRBV20-1 TGCGTATGGACAGAAAACTATGGCTACACCTTC CVWTENYGYTF
- - TRBJ1-2 16 TRBV7-2 TGTGCCAGCAGCTTAGAAGGGGGGGGGCGCGTAAGAGGCTACACCTTC CASSLEGGGRVRGYTF
TRBD2 - TRBJ2-3 16 TRBV4-2 TGTGCCAGCAGCCAAGAAGTTCGGGGGGGCACAGATACGCAGTATTTT CASSQEVRGGTDTQYF
- - TRBJ2-1 11 TRBV20-1 TGCAGTGCTAGAGACGACAGGGAGCAGTTCTTC CSARDDREQFF
- - TRBJ1-5 12 TRBV6-1 TGTGCCAGCAGAACGGGCAATCAGCCCCAGCATTTT CASRTGNQPQHF
- - TRBJ1-5 15 TRBV5-8 TGTGCCAGCAGCTTGGAGGGGTCTAGAGGGGGGCCCCAGCATTTT CASSLEGSRGGPQHF
- - TRBJ1-5 15 TRBV4-1 TGCGCCAGCAGCCAATCAGTGTCCAGCAATCAGCCCCAGCATTTT CASSQSVSSNQPQHF
TRBD1 - TRBJ2-3 15 TRBV19 TGTGCCAGTAGTACGAGACAGGGGAGGACAGATACGCAGTATTTT CASSTRQGRTDTQYF
TRBD1 - TRBJ1-2 17 TRBV19 TGTGCCAGTAGTAGTCCGGGACAGGGGCTCGTTAACTATGGCTACACCTTC CASSSPGQGLVNYGYTF
- - TRBJ1-1 12 TRBV2 TGTGCCAGCAGCCTAAGGGGGATTGAAGCTTTCTTT CASSLRGIEAFF
- - TRBJ1-5 13 TRBV2 TGTGCCAGCAGGGGGGGGGATGTGCAGCCCCAGCATTTT CASRGGDVQPQHF
- - TRBJ1-2 11 TRBV7-3 TGTGCCAGCAGCTCGGGGGATGGCTACACCTTC CASSSGDGYTF
- - TRBJ1-5 13 TRBV19 TGTGCCAGTACCCCGTATAGCAATCAGCCCCAGCATTTT CASTPYSNQPQHF
TRBD2 - TRBJ2-1 16 TRBV4-2 TGTGCCAGCAGCCAAGAAGGGACTAGCGGAAACAATGAGCAGTTCTTC CASSQEGTSGNNEQFF
TRBD2 - TRBJ2-5 15 TRBV5-4 TGTGCCAGCAGCTTGACTAGCGGGAGCCAAGAGACCCAGTACTTC CASSLTSGSQETQYF
TRBD2 - TRBJ2-2 16 TRBV6-6 TGTGCCAGCCGCCCAGCGGGGGGGGGTAACACCGGGGAGCTGTTTTTT CASRPAGGGNTGELFF
- - TRBJ2-3 12 TRBV28 TGTGCCAGCAGTTTTAAGGGGGATACGCAGTATTTT CASSFKGDTQYF
TRBD1 once TRBJ1-1 15 TRBV18 TGTGCCAGCTCAACGTCGACAGGGGGGTATACTGAAGCTTTCTTT CASSTSTGGYTEAFF